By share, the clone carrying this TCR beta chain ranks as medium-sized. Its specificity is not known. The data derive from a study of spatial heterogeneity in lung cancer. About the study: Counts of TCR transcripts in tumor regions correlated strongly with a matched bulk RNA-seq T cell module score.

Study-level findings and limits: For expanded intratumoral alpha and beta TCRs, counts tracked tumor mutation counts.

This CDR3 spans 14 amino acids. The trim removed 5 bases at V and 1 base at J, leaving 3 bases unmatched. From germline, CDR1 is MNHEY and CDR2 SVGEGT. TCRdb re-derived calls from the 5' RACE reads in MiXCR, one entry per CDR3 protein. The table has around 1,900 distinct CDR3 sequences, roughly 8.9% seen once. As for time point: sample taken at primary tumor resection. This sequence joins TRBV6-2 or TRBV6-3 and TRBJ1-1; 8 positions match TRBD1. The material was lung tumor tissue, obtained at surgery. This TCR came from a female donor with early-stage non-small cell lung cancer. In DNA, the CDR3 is TGTGCCAGCAGTCGGACAGGGACGAACACTGAAGCTTTCTTT. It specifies CASSRTGTNTEAFF.